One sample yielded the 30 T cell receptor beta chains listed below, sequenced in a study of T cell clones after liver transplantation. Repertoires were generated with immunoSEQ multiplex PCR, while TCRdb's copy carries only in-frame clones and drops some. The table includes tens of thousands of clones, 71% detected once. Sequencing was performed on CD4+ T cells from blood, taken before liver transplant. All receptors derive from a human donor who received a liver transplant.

The CDR3 loop is CASSQDGEMGNIQYF. In DNA form, the CDR3 reads TGTGCCAGCAGCCAAGATGGGGAGATGGGAAACATTCAGTACTTC. The chain employs TRBV4-2 and TRBJ2-4; perhaps TRBD2 as D (5 bases). Germline V gene data show CDR1 as LGHNA and CDR2 as YNFKEQ. This CDR3 spans 15 amino acids. The V gene lost 0 bases and the J gene lost 6 bases, with 12 bases spanning the gap.

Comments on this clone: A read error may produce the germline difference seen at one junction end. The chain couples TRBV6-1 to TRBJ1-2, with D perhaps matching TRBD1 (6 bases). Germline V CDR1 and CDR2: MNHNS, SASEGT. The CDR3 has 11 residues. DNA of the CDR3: TGTGCCAGCGCTAAACAGGGTCCGGGCGCCTTC. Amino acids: CASAKQGPGAF.

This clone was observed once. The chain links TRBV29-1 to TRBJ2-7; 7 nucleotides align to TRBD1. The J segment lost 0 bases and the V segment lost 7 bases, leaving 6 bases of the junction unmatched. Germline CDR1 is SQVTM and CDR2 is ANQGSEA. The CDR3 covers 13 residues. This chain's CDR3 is CSAAGTASYEQYF. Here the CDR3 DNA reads TGCAGCGCCGCCGGGACAGCCTCCTACGAGCAGTACTTC.

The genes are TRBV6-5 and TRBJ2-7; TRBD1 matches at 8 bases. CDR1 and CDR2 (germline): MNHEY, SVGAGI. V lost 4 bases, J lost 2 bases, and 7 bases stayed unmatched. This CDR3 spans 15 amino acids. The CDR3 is CASSSRRQGTYEQYF. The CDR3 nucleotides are TGTGCCAGCAGTTCAAGGAGACAGGGGACCTACGAGCAGTACTTC.

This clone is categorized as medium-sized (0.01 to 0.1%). This chain's CDR3 is CASSSTGGYNEQFF. In DNA form, the CDR3 reads TGTGCCAGCAGCTCGACAGGGGGGTACAATGAGCAGTTCTTC. V usage is TRBV11-3 and J usage is TRBJ2-1; 9 bases match TRBD1. Per the germline V gene, CDR1 is SGHNT and CDR2 is YENEEA. The CDR3 runs 14 residues. The ends lost 4 bases at V and 4 bases at J; junction bases unmatched: 2.

The CDR3 nucleotides read TGCGCCAGCAGCATTGACGGGGGAGGGGGTCAGCCCCAGCATTTT. This sequence encodes CASSIDGGGGQPQHF. The chain employs TRBV5-1 and TRBJ1-5; maybe TRBD1 (6 bases). Trimming removed 4 bases at V and 6 bases at J, with 17 bases between. CDR1 SGHRS and CDR2 YFSETQ come from the germline V gene. CDR3 length: 15 amino acids. Together with reference TRBV5-1 and TRBJ1-5, the CDR3 gives the full variable domain: KAGVTQTPRYLIKTRGQQVTLSCSPISGHRSVSWYQQTPGQGLQFLFEYFSETQRNKGNFPGRFSGRQFSNSRSEMNVSTLELGDSALYLCASSIDGGGGQPQHFGDGTRLSIL.

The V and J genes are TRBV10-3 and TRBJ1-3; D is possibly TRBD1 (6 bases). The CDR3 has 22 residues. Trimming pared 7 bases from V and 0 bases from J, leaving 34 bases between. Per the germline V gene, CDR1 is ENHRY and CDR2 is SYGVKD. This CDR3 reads CAITGQGLSITLRQNSGNTIYF. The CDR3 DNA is TGTGCCATCACGGGGCAGGGGCTTTCGATTACCCTACGACAAAACTCTGGAAACACCATATATTTT.

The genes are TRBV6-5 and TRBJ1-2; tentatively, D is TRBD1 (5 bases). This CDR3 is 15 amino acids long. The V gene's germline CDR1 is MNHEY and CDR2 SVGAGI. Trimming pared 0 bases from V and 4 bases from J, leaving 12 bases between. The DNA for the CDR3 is TGTGCCAGCAGTTACTCCGACAGTATCGGCTATGGCTACACCTTC. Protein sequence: CASSYSDSIGYGYTF.

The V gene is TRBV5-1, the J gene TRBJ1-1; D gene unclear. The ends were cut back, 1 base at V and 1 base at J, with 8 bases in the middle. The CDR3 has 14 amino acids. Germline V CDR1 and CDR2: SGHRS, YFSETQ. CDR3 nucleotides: TGCGCCAGCAGCTTGACCGGGAGGAACACTGAAGCTTTCTTT. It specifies CASSLTGRNTEAFF.

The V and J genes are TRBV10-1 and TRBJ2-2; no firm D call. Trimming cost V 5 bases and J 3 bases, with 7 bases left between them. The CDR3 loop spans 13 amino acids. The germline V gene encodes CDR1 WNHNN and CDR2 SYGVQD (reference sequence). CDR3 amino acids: CASSYYHTGELFF. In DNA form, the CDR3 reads TGCGCCAGCAGTTACTACCACACCGGGGAGCTGTTTTTT.

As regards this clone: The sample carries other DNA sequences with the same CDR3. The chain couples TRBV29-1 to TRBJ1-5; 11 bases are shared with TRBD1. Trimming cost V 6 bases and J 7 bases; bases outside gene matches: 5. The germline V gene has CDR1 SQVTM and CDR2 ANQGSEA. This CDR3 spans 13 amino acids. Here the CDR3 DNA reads TGCAGCGTAGGGACAGGGGGTGGACAGCCCCAGCATTTT. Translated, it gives CSVGTGGGQPQHF.

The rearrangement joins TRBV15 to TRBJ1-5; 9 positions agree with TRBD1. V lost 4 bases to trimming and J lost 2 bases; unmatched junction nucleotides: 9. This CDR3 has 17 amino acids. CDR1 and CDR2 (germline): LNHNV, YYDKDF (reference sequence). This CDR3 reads CATSNRDRVLGNQPQHF. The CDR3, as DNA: TGTGCCACCAGCAACCGGGACAGGGTTTTAGGCAATCAGCCCCAGCATTTT. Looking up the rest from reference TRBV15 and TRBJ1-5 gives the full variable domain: DAMVIQNPRYQVTQFGKPVTLSCSQTLNHNVMYWYQQKSSQAPKLLFHYYDKDFNNEADTPDNFQSRRPNTSFCFLDIRSPGLGDTAMYLCATSNRDRVLGNQPQHFGDGTRLSIL.

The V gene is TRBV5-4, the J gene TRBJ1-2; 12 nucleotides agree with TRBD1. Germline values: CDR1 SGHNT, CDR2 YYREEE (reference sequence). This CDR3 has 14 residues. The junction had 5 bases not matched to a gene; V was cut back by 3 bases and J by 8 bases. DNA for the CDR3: TGTGCCAGCAGCTGGGGACAGGGGGCGAGGGGCTACACCTTC. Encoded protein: CASSWGQGARGYTF.

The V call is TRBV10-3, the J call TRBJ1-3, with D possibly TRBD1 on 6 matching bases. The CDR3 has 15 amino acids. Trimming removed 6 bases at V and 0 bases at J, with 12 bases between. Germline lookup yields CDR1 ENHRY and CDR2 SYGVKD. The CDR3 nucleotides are TGTGCCATCAGCGACAGGCTAAACTCTGGAAACACCATATATTTT. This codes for CAISDRLNSGNTIYF.

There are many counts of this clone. Written as DNA, the CDR3 is TGTGCCAGTAGGGGGGCGACGTTTTATGGCTACACCTTC. Its protein is CASRGATFYGYTF. The V call is TRBV19, the J call TRBJ1-2; D is possibly TRBD1 (6 bases). Germline CDR1 LNHDA, CDR2 SQIVND (reference sequence). V was pared by 6 bases and J by 5 bases, with 13 bases between. There are 13 residues in the CDR3.

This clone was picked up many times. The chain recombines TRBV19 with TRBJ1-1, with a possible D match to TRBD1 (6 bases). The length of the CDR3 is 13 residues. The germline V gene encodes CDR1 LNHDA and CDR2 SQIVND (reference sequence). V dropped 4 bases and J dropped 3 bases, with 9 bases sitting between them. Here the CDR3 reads CASSTQGDTEAFF. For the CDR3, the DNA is TGTGCCAGTAGTACACAGGGTGACACTGAAGCTTTCTTT.

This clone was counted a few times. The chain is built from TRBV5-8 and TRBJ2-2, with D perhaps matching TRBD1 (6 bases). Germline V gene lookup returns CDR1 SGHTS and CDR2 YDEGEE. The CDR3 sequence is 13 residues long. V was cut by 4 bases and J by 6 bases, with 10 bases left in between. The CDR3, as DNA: TGTGCCAGCAGCCGAACAGGGCCCGGGGAGCTGTTTTTT. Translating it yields CASSRTGPGELFF.

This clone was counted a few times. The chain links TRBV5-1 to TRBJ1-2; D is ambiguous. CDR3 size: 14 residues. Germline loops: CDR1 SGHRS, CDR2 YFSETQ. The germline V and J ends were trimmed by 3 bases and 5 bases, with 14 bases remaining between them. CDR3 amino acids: CASSSTTVQYGYTF. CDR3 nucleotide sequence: TGCGCCAGCAGCTCCACCACCGTCCAGTATGGCTACACCTTC.

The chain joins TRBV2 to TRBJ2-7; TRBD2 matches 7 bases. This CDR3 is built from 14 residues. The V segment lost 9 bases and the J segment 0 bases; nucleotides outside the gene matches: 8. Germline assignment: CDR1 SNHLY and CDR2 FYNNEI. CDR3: CASLRRGSSYEQYF. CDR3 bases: TGTGCCAGTCTACGGCGGGGGAGCTCCTACGAGCAGTACTTC. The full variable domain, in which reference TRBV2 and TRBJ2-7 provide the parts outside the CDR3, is EPEVTQTPSHQVTQMGQEVILRCVPISNHLYFYWYRQILGQKVEFLVSFYNNEISEKSEIFDDQFSVERPDGSNFTLKIRSTKLEDSAMYFCASLRRGSSYEQYFGPGTRLTVT.

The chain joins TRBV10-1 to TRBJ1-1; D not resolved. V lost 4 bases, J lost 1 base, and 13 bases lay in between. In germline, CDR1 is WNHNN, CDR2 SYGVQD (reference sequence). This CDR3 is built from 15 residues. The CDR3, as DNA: TGCGCCAGCAGTGGGGGAGGAAAGCCGAACACTGAAGCTTTCTTT. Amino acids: CASSGGGKPNTEAFF.

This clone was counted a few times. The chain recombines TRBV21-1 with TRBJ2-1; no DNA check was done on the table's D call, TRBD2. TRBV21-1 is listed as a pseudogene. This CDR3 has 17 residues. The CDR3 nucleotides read TGTGCCAGCAGCGCCCGACTAGCGGGGGGGAACTTGGATGAGCAGTTCTTC. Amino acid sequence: CASSARLAGGNLDEQFF.

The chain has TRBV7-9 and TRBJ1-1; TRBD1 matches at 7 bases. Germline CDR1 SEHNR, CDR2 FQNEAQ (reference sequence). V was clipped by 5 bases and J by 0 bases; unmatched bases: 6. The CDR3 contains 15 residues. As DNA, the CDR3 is TGTGCCAGCAGCCAAGGGACAGTCATGAACACTGAAGCTTTCTTT. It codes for CASSQGTVMNTEAFF.

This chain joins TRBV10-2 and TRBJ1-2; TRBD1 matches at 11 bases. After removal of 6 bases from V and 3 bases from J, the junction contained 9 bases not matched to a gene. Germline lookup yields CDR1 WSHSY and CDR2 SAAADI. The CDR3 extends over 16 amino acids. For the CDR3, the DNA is TGCGCCAGCAGCGGGACAGGGGGACCGGTAGACTATGGCTACACCTTC. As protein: CASSGTGGPVDYGYTF.

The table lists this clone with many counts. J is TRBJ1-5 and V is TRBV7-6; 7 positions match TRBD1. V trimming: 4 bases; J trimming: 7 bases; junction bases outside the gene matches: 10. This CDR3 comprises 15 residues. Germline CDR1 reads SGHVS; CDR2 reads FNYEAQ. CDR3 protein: CASSSRQGRGQPQHF. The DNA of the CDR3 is TGTGCCAGCAGCTCGCGACAGGGAAGAGGGCAGCCCCAGCATTTT. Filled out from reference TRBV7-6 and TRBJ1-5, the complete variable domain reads GAGVSQSPRYKVTKRGQDVALRCDPISGHVSLYWYRQALGQGPEFLTYFNYEAQQDKSGLPNDRFSAERPEGSISTLTIQRTEQRDSAMYRCASSSRQGRGQPQHFGDGTRLSIL.

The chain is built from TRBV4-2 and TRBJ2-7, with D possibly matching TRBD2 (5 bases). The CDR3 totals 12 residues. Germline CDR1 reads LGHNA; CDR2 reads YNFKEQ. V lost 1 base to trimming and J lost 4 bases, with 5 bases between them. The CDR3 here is CASSQGGYEQYF. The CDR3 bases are TGTGCCAGCAGCCAAGGAGGGTACGAGCAGTACTTC.

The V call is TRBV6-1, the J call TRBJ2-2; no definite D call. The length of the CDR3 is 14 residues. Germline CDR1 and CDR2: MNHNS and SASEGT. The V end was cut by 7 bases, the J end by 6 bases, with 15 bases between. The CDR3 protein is CASTTLRVAGELFF. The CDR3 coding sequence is TGTGCCAGCACCACTTTACGGGTTGCCGGGGAGCTGTTTTTT.

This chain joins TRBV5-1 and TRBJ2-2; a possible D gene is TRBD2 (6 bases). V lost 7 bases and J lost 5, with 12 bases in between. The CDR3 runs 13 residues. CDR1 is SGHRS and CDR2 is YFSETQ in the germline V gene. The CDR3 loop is CASRAGGTGELFF. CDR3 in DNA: TGCGCCAGCCGAGCTGGGGGGACCGGGGAGCTGTTTTTT.

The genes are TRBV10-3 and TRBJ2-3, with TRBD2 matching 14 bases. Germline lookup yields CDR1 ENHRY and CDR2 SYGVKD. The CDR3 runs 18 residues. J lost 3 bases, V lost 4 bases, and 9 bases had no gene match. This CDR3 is CAISGNGLAGGATDTQYF. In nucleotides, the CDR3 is TGTGCCATCAGTGGGAACGGACTAGCGGGGGGAGCAACAGATACGCAGTATTTT.

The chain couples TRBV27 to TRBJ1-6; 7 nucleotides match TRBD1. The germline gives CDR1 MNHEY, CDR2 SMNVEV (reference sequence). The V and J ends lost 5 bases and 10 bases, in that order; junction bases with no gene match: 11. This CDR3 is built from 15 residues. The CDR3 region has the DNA TGTGCCAGCAGTCCCCGACAGGGAGTAGAGTCACCCCTCCACTTT. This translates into CASSPRQGVESPLHF.

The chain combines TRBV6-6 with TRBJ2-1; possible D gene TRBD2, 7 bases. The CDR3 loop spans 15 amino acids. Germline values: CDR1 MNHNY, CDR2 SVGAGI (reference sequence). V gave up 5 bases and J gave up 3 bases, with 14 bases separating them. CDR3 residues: CASSRGAPSYNEQFF. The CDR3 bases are TGTGCCAGCAGTCGGGGGGCACCAAGCTACAATGAGCAGTTCTTC.